The clone carrying this T cell receptor beta chain was picked up many times. The germline gives CDR1 SGHTA, CDR2 FQGTGA. The CDR3 sequence is 15 residues long. V trimming: 3 bases; J trimming: 2 bases; junction bases outside the gene matches: 5. The record originates from a study of T cell repertoires in cytomegalovirus infection. Overall study context: CMV infection plus the matching HLA type was flagged by public TCR beta signatures.

From the reads, TCRdb called clonotypes with MiXCR, one entry per CDR3 protein. This table has hundreds of thousands of distinct CDR3 sequences, 9.5% appearing once. The clonotype originates from a human donor in good health (CMV status not recorded). Some clones in this sample may be carry-over from other donors' samples. Sequences were obtained from PBMCs. The V call is TRBV7-3, the J call TRBJ1-2; TRBD1 aligns across 8 bases. CDR3: CASSFGQGKNYGYTF. CDR3 DNA: TGTGCCAGCAGCTTCGGACAGGGAAAGAACTATGGCTACACCTTC.